Listed below are T cell receptor beta chains from one sample, sequenced in a study of OX40 agonist ivuxolimab in advanced cancers. Produced via immunoSEQ multiplex PCR; TCRdb's table is partial and in-frame only. This table holds about 62,000 clones, 75% to 85% found once. The source was CD4+ or CD8+ T cells sorted from blood, collected in a trial of the OX40 agonist ivuxolimab. The receptors were gathered from an adult with an advanced solid tumor such as melanoma, head and neck, liver or kidney cancer. Each CDR3 is given with its conserved first and last residue. D genes are given only for firm matches. Not all rows give a size; the values are once, few, many and, for expanded clones, a class.

TRBJ1-1 - - TRBV27 CASTSRGMANTEAFF TGTGCCAGCACCTCAAGGGGGATGGCGAACACTGAAGCTTTCTTT
TRBJ2-2 TRBD2 - TRBV7-6 CASSLRLAGSLAGELFF TGTGCCAGCAGCTTACGACTAGCGGGATCCCTGGCCGGGGAGCTGTTTTTT
TRBJ1-2 - - TRBV28 CASSLSPWTGNYGYTF TGTGCCAGCAGTTTATCCCCCTGGACTGGGAACTATGGCTACACCTTC
TRBJ2-7 TRBD2 - TRBV4-2 CASSQDRIAGSSYEQYF TGTGCCAGCAGCCAAGATAGGATAGCGGGTAGCTCCTACGAGCAGTACTTC
TRBJ1-5 - - TRBV6-1 CASSEWLQDNQPQHF TGTGCCAGCAGTGAATGGTTACAGGACAATCAGCCCCAGCATTTT
TRBJ2-1 TRBD1 - TRBV7-7 CASSSGQGQHNEQFF TGTGCTAGCAGCTCAGGACAGGGACAGCACAATGAGCAGTTCTTC
TRBJ1-6 - - TRBV6-6 CASSYLNSPLHF TGTGCCAGCAGTTACTTGAATTCACCCCTCCACTTT
TRBJ2-1 TRBD2 - TRBV7-6 CASSPSGGAPSSYNEQFF TGTGCCAGCAGCCCTAGCGGGGGGGCCCCAAGCTCCTACAATGAGCAGTTCTTC
TRBJ2-7 - - TRBV14 CASSQSSREQYF TGTGCCAGCAGCCAGTCGTCGAGGGAGCAGTACTTC
TRBJ2-3 TRBD1 - TRBV7-8 CASSSYRTGSDTQYF TGTGCCAGCAGCTCATACAGGACAGGATCCGATACGCAGTATTTT
TRBJ2-7 TRBD2 - TRBV27 CASSLSRGTSPYEQYF TGTGCCAGCAGTTTATCGAGGGGGACTAGCCCCTACGAGCAGTACTTC
TRBJ2-1 - - TRBV27 CASARGSYNEQFF TGTGCCAGCGCCAGGGGATCCTACAATGAGCAGTTCTTC
TRBJ2-7 TRBD1 - TRBV7-9 CASRSDRALIYEQYF TGTGCCAGCAGGTCCGACAGGGCCCTCATCTACGAGCAGTACTTC
TRBJ1-1 - - TRBV13 CASSRPGEIGTEAFF TGTGCCAGCAGCCGACCGGGGGAAATAGGTACTGAAGCTTTCTTT
TRBJ2-3 TRBD2 - TRBV5-6 CASSLHGGTDTQYF TGTGCCAGCAGCTTGCACGGGGGGACAGATACGCAGTATTTT
TRBJ2-1 - few TRBV4-1 CASSQEGSGVPGQFF TGCGCCAGCAGCCAAGAGGGGTCGGGGGTCCCCGGGCAGTTCTTC
TRBJ1-2 - - TRBV29-1 CSVETDVYGYTF TGCAGCGTTGAAACAGATGTCTATGGCTACACCTTC
TRBJ1-4 TRBD1 - TRBV2 CASRERTGGNEKLFF TGTGCCAGCAGGGAGAGGACAGGGGGGAATGAAAAACTGTTTTTT
TRBJ1-1 - - TRBV28 CASSPGAGDTEAFF TGTGCCAGCAGTCCAGGGGCGGGGGACACTGAAGCTTTCTTT
TRBJ1-1 TRBD1 - TRBV28 CASRGTGYTEAFF TGTGCCAGCCGGGGGACAGGGTACACTGAAGCTTTCTTT
TRBJ2-7 TRBD2 - TRBV4-3 CASSRGASGSYEQYF TGCGCCAGCAGCCGAGGGGCTAGCGGGAGCTACGAGCAGTACTTC
TRBJ2-7 TRBD1 - TRBV5-5 CASSSGGRKWEQYF TGTGCCAGCAGCTCAGGGGGCCGAAAGTGGGAGCAGTACTTC
TRBJ1-2 TRBD1 - TRBV11-2 CASSLGYTGGYGYTF TGTGCCAGCAGCTTAGGATACACAGGGGGCTATGGCTACACCTTC
TRBJ1-1 - - TRBV2 CASGLEATEAFF TGTGCCAGCGGCCTGGAGGCCACTGAAGCTTTCTTT
TRBJ1-5 - - TRBV7-9 CASSLDDQPQHF TGTGCCAGCAGCTTAGATGATCAGCCCCAGCATTTT
TRBJ2-2 - - TRBV14 CASSPWSATGELFF TGTGCCAGCAGCCCCTGGTCAGCCACCGGGGAGCTGTTTTTT
TRBJ2-5 TRBD1 - TRBV7-9 CASSLGAGGAETQYF TGTGCCAGCAGCTTAGGGGCAGGGGGCGCGGAGACCCAGTACTTC
TRBJ2-7 TRBD2 - TRBV5-5 CASSGPGLAPEQYF TGTGCCAGCAGCGGGCCGGGACTAGCACCCGAGCAGTACTTC
TRBJ2-7 - - TRBV6-1 CASSDGQGGKYEQYF TGTGCCAGCAGTGATGGCCAAGGCGGGAAATACGAGCAGTACTTC
TRBJ1-1 - - TRBV18 CASSPRRGALNTEAFF TGTGCCAGCTCACCCAGACGGGGGGCACTGAACACTGAAGCTTTCTTT
TRBJ2-7 - - TRBV6-6 CASSYSISYEQYF TGTGCCAGCAGTTACAGTATTTCCTACGAGCAGTACTTC
TRBJ2-5 - - TRBV11-3 CASSLAAWPKETQYF TGTGCCAGCAGCTTAGCGGCCTGGCCCAAAGAGACCCAGTACTTC
TRBJ2-5 TRBD2 - TRBV19 CASSNTDSGRETQYF TGTGCCAGTAGTAACACCGATAGCGGGCGAGAGACCCAGTACTTC
TRBJ2-2 TRBD1 once TRBV2 CASSVGTGNTGELFF TGTGCCAGCAGTGTTGGGACAGGGAACACCGGGGAGCTGTTTTTT
TRBJ1-2 - - TRBV7-2 CASSSDLSTNYGYTF TGTGCCAGCAGCTCGGATTTAAGTACTAACTATGGCTACACCTTC
TRBJ2-7 - - TRBV6-5 CASSDSRDFSYEQYF TGTGCCAGCAGTGACTCCCGGGACTTTTCCTACGAGCAGTACTTC
TRBJ2-4 - - TRBV27 CASSGVAKNIQYF TGTGCCAGCAGCGGAGTAGCCAAAAACATTCAGTACTTC
TRBJ2-4 - - TRBV9 CASSVAPIGGNIQYF TGTGCCAGCAGCGTAGCACCGATTGGGGGCAACATTCAGTACTTC
TRBJ2-6 TRBD1 - TRBV29-1 CSVAPRSGQANQARTSGANVLTF TGCAGCGTTGCTCCCCGATCGGGACAGGCCAACCAGGCCAGAACGTCTGGGGCCAACGTCCTGACTTTC
TRBJ1-1 - - TRBV2 CASSVRQMNTEAFF TGTGCCAGCAGTGTCAGACAGATGAACACTGAAGCTTTCTTT
TRBJ1-6 - - TRBV27 CASSVASIGSPLHF TGTGCCAGCAGCGTGGCGTCAATAGGCTCACCCCTCCACTTT
TRBJ1-5 TRBD1 - TRBV7-2 CASSHRTGGVNQPQHF TGTGCCAGCAGCCATCGGACAGGGGGCGTCAATCAGCCCCAGCATTTT
TRBJ1-2 - - TRBV19 CASSIRSIYGYTF TGTGCCAGTAGTATACGCTCTATCTATGGCTACACCTTC
TRBJ2-1 - once TRBV6-5 CASSQARGDEQFF TGTGCCAGCAGCCAAGCCCGGGGTGATGAGCAGTTCTTC
TRBJ2-1 TRBD2 - TRBV9 CASSTGLADEQFF TGTGCCAGCAGCACGGGACTAGCCGATGAGCAGTTCTTC
TRBJ2-3 TRBD2 - TRBV2 CASSRGVDTQYF TGTGCCAGCAGCCGGGGGGTTGATACGCAGTATTTT
TRBJ1-6 - - TRBV25-1 CASSEGEGGPYNSPLHF TGTGCCAGCAGTGAAGGCGAAGGTGGGCCCTATAATTCACCCCTCCACTTT
TRBJ2-7 - few TRBV5-1 CASSFQTGYEQYF TGCGCCAGCAGCTTCCAGACAGGCTACGAGCAGTACTTC
TRBJ2-2 TRBD2 - TRBV25-1 CASSGLAGRDTGELFF TGTGCCAGCAGTGGTCTAGCGGGGCGGGACACCGGGGAGCTGTTTTTT
TRBJ2-7 TRBD1 - TRBV6-5 CASSYAGQGLYEQYF TGTGCCAGCAGTTACGCGGGACAGGGGCTTTACGAGCAGTACTTC
TRBJ2-1 - - TRBV7-9 CASSWHTGEGNEQFF TGTGCCAGCAGCTGGCACACCGGGGAAGGGAATGAGCAGTTCTTC
TRBJ2-6 - few TRBV7-9 CASSPPFRGAGANVLTF TGTGCCAGCAGCCCGCCGTTTCGGGGCGCGGGGGCCAACGTCCTGACTTTC
TRBJ2-5 TRBD2 once TRBV6-6 CASKGSGGETQYF TGTGCCAGCAAGGGGAGCGGGGGGGAGACCCAGTACTTC
TRBJ2-5 - once TRBV6-5 CASSVGWKETQYF TGTGCCAGCAGTGTTGGGTGGAAAGAGACCCAGTACTTC
TRBJ2-7 TRBD2 - TRBV28 CASSAGTSASYEQYF TGTGCCAGCAGTGCCGGGACTAGCGCCTCCTACGAGCAGTACTTC